The table lists the clone carrying this TCR beta chain with a few counts. This sample was taken from a study of blood T cell repertoires in COVID-19. The wider study: Italy, Spain and the United States were the sources of the convalescent and acute COVID-19 samples. The analysed material was cDNA or gDNA that came from T cells, B-cell-depleted T cells, or PBMCs.

Followed over time, Seattle patients had been enrolled while infection was active. CDR1 SGHVS and CDR2 FQNEAQ come from the germline V gene. This CDR3 region has 15 residues. V lost 0 bases to trimming and J lost 7 bases, with 13 bases between them. Authors' data handling: Reference gene primer amplification yielded estimated nucleated cell counts. Data came from immunoSEQ multiplex PCR; TCRdb stores just in-frame clones and leaves some out. D and trimming come from the DNA, and the V and J calls and clone size come from that table. The sample comprises about 150,000 clones, around 82% of which are singletons, and 0.63% rests with the top ten.

This clonotype was obtained from a man between 60 and 75 years old with COVID-19, enrolled during active disease. The sample was peripheral blood. The chain uses TRBV7-8 and TRBJ1-5; possible D gene TRBD1, 5 bases. In nucleotides, the CDR3 is TGTGCCAGCAGCTTAGCTGGGCAGGGTCAACAGCCCCAGCATTTT. This sequence encodes CASSLAGQGQQPQHF.